The 22 T cell receptor beta chains below were found in one sample sequenced in a study of cytomegalovirus exposure and HLA in healthy donors (dated by TCRdb to 2015 to 2018). Libraries were constructed by the immunoSEQ multiplex PCR assay. The multiplex PCR relied on a mix of 60 forward primers for TCR Vbeta segments and 13 reverse primers for TCR Jbeta segments. TCRdb took over this immuneACCESS table, retaining in-frame rearrangements with V and J assigned. Such tables are incomplete; in checked studies, under half of the missing clones stem from an unresolved V gene, and the remainder is unexplained. The sample contains 140,000 to 150,000 clones, less than 90% of them found a single time. 2% to 2.5% of the sample is taken by the ten largest. The material sequenced was PBMCs. The receptors were gathered from a boy aged 2-15 years in good health and CMV-seronegative.

This chain joins TRBV11-1 and TRBJ2-1, with TRBD2 matching 11 bases. This CDR3 has 15 residues. Germline values: CDR1 SGHAT, CDR2 FQDESV (reference sequence). After removal of 5 bases from V and 9 bases from J, the junction contained 9 bases not matched to a gene. The CDR3 here is CASSLSGGAGGEQFF. The CDR3 nucleotides read TGTGCCAGCAGCCTTAGCGGGGGGGCCGGAGGTGAGCAGTTCTTC.

The chain employs TRBV14 and TRBJ1-6; D uncertain. CDR3 length: 15 residues. V dropped 0 bases and J dropped 10 bases, with 13 bases sitting between them. Germline CDR1 reads SGHDN; CDR2 reads FVKESK. CDR3 loop: CASSQDITQESPLHF. For the CDR3, the DNA is TGTGCCAGCAGCCAAGATATTACTCAGGAATCACCCCTCCACTTT.

This clone was found once. This chain joins TRBV19 and TRBJ2-7, with D possibly TRBD2 on 6 matching bases. V shed 3 bases and J shed 3 bases, with 12 bases lying between them. This CDR3 is 14 amino acids long. The germline V gene has CDR1 LNHDA and CDR2 SQIVND (reference sequence). The CDR3 loop is CASSIPGRGYEQYF. The CDR3 DNA follows: TGTGCCAGTAGTATCCCCGGGAGAGGCTACGAGCAGTACTTC.

With regard to this clone: A junction boundary mismatches the germline segment, possibly from a read error. The chain combines TRBV9 with TRBJ1-2, with 7 positions matching TRBD1. Germline lookup yields CDR1 SGDLS and CDR2 YYNGEE. This CDR3 region has 15 residues. CDR3 in DNA: TGTGCCAACAGCGGGTTAGGGACAGCTAACTATGGCTACACCTTC. Protein: CANSGLGTANYGYTF.

This clone was seen a single time. The chain employs TRBV5-4 and TRBJ1-6, with no clear D. The germline V gene encodes CDR1 SGHNT and CDR2 YYREEE (reference sequence). Trimming removed 0 bases from V and 2 bases from J, with 12 bases in between. There are 17 residues in the CDR3. The CDR3, as DNA: TGTGCCAGCAGCTTGGACGGGTGGGTGACCTATAATTCACCCCTCCACTTT. As protein: CASSLDGWVTYNSPLHF.

CDR3 in DNA: TGTGCCAGCAGCACAACCGGACAGGGGGTTTCCCAAGAGACCCAGTACTTC. Its translation: CASSTTGQGVSQETQYF. The chain uses TRBV5-4 and TRBJ2-5; 10 nucleotides match TRBD1. Losses at the gene ends were 4 bases for V and 1 base for J; bases not matched to a gene: 10. The CDR3 loop spans 17 amino acids. Germline CDR1 reads SGHNT; CDR2 reads YYREEE (reference sequence).

The chain carries TRBV6-5 and TRBJ2-1; D unresolved. Germline V lookup: CDR1 MNHEY, CDR2 SVGAGI. Trimming took off 0 bases at V and 1 base at J, with 10 bases between the two ends. This CDR3 has 16 amino acids. DNA for the CDR3: TGTGCCAGCAGTTACTCGCAGGTCCCATCCTACAATGAGCAGTTCTTC. It codes for CASSYSQVPSYNEQFF.

The J gene is TRBJ1-6, the V gene TRBV6-4, with TRBD1 matching 8 bases. V trimming: 2 bases; J trimming: 7 bases; junction bases outside the gene matches: 4. CDR1 MRHNA and CDR2 SNTAGT come from the germline V gene. The CDR3 is 15 residues long. The CDR3 DNA sequence: TGTGCCAGCAGTGACGGGCAGGGGGCCAATTCACCCCTCCACTTT. Translation gives CASSDGQGANSPLHF.

The chain has TRBV19 and TRBJ1-4, with D perhaps matching TRBD1 (5 bases). CDR1 and CDR2 from the germline V gene are LNHDA and SQIVND (reference sequence). The CDR3 loop spans 17 amino acids. V was pared by 2 bases and J by 4 bases, with 17 bases between. The DNA of the CDR3 is TGTGCCAGTAGTATATTTGACAGTCAGTCCTATAATGAAAAACTGTTTTTT. Protein: CASSIFDSQSYNEKLFF.

This chain uses TRBV30 with TRBJ2-5; tentative D call: TRBD1 (6 bases). Trimming cost V 4 bases and J 5 bases, with 20 bases left between them. Per germline, CDR1 GTSNPN and CDR2 SVGIG (reference sequence). The CDR3 is made up of 15 amino acids. As DNA, the CDR3 is TGTGCCTGGAAGCCCGGACAGCCGTTTGTGGAGACCCAGTACTTC. This encodes CAWKPGQPFVETQYF.

The J gene is TRBJ2-5, the V gene TRBV7-2, with no clear D. Trimming shortened V by 5 bases and J by 5 bases, and 18 bases separated the two germline ends. Germline values: CDR1 SGHTA, CDR2 FQGNSA. The CDR3 has 15 amino acids. Here the CDR3 DNA reads TGTGCCAGCAGCCCTCGACTTTGGATGTGGGAGACCCAGTACTTC. This gives the protein CASSPRLWMWETQYF.

This chain joins TRBV7-2 and TRBJ2-3; unclear D gene. The germline V gene has CDR1 SGHTA and CDR2 FQGNSA. Trimming pared 4 bases from V and 2 bases from J, leaving 16 bases between. The CDR3 sequence is 16 residues long. The CDR3 nucleotides are TGTGCCAGCAGCTCCGTCGCACATCCCCTCACAGATACGCAGTATTTT. Translation gives CASSSVAHPLTDTQYF.

The gene calls are TRBV9 and TRBJ1-5; TRBD1 is a possible D gene (5 bases). With 1 base removed from V and 11 bases from J, the gap between germline ends came to 16 bases. The CDR3 has 14 amino acids. Germline CDR1 SGDLS, CDR2 YYNGEE. CDR3 nucleotides: TGTGCCAGCAGCGTATATGAGGGCCCGGGGGCCCAGCATTTT. As protein: CASSVYEGPGAQHF.

This clone came up a few times. This sequence joins TRBV5-1 and TRBJ1-2; 8 positions agree with TRBD1. CDR3 size: 15 residues. Germline CDR1 SGHRS, CDR2 YFSETQ. The V and J ends lost 4 bases and 2 bases, in that order; junction bases with no gene match: 7. Here the CDR3 reads CASSPGTGSNYGYTF. The CDR3 coding sequence is TGCGCCAGCAGCCCCGGGACAGGTTCGAACTATGGCTACACCTTC.

To note about this clone: This specimen includes other DNA sequences encoding the same CDR3. The chain recombines TRBV18 with TRBJ2-2, with TRBD1 as a possible D gene (6 bases). CDR1 is KGHSH, CDR2 LQKENI, per germline. V dropped 3 bases and J dropped 0 bases, with 8 bases sitting between them. The CDR3 contains 15 residues. CDR3 protein: CASSPGQANTGELFF. The CDR3 nucleotides are TGTGCCAGCTCACCGGGACAAGCGAACACCGGGGAGCTGTTTTTT.

V usage is TRBV6-4 and J usage is TRBJ2-1; a possible D gene is TRBD2 (6 bases). The CDR3 sequence is 15 residues long. Looked up from germline, CDR1 is MRHNA and CDR2 is SNTAGT. Trimming removed 3 bases at V and 4 bases at J, with 13 bases between. Here the CDR3 reads CASSDPRAGYNEQFF. The CDR3 DNA sequence: TGTGCCAGCAGTGATCCCAGGGCGGGATACAATGAGCAGTTCTTC.

V and J are TRBV7-9 and TRBJ1-2; 9 bases are shared with TRBD1. Per the germline V gene, CDR1 is SEHNR and CDR2 is FQNEAQ (reference sequence). With V trimmed by 5 bases and J by 1 base, 5 bases remained unmatched. The CDR3 is made up of 15 amino acids. This chain's CDR3 is CASSRTGDINYGYTF. The DNA for the CDR3 is TGTGCCAGCAGCCGGACAGGGGATATTAACTATGGCTACACCTTC.

The chain couples TRBV4-3 to TRBJ2-1; 9 bases agree with TRBD2. The CDR3 has 19 residues. Germline V gives CDR1 LGHNA, CDR2 YSLEER. J gave up 5 bases and V 2 bases, and 16 bases lay outside the gene matches. The CDR3 protein is CASSQSRAGGPLINNEQFF. CDR3 nucleotides: TGCGCCAGCAGCCAATCTCGAGCGGGAGGACCACTGATAAACAATGAGCAGTTCTTC.

J is TRBJ1-4 and V is TRBV6-1; TRBD1 matches 7 bases. The CDR3 loop spans 16 amino acids. J lost 8 bases, V lost 2 bases, and 11 bases had no gene match. Germline-derived CDR1 and CDR2 are MNHNS and SASEGT. The CDR3 region has the DNA TGTGCCAGCAGTGAATGGTTCATAGGGGGCGAAGAAAAACTGTTTTTT. Encoded protein: CASSEWFIGGEEKLFF.

The chain employs TRBV4-1 and TRBJ2-5, with 9 bases matching TRBD1. The J segment lost 9 bases and the V segment lost 0 bases, leaving 11 bases of the junction unmatched. The CDR3 has 16 residues. The germline gives CDR1 MGHRA, CDR2 YSYEKL. CDR3 nucleotide sequence: TGCGCCAGCAGCCAAGATGCGTCGGACAGGGGTGGGGCCCAGTACTTC. Residues: CASSQDASDRGGAQYF.

This clone was observed a handful of times. This chain links TRBV6-5 with TRBJ2-6; maybe TRBD2 (6 bases). V shed 11 bases and J shed 0 bases, with 14 bases lying between them. The germline V gene has CDR1 MNHEY and CDR2 SVGAGI. The CDR3 contains 15 residues. CDR3 loop: CAVGTGVSGANVLTF. CDR3 DNA: TGTGCCGTGGGGACGGGGGTCTCTGGGGCCAACGTCCTGACTTTC.

The gene calls are TRBV7-3 and TRBJ2-5; 8 bases agree with TRBD1. Germline lookup yields CDR1 SGHTA and CDR2 FQGTGA. CDR3 size: 15 residues. The trim removed 2 bases at V and 7 bases at J, leaving 9 bases unmatched. The CDR3 nucleotides are TGTGCCAGCAGCTTACACACGGACAGGGCTGGGACCCAGTACTTC. Translation: CASSLHTDRAGTQYF.